Listed below are T cell receptor beta chains from one sample, sequenced in a study of identical twins. TCRdb itself ran the 5' RACE reads through MiXCR, one entry per CDR3 protein. The sample includes just under 650,000 distinct CDR3 sequences, roughly 6.6% of them seen just once. This same sample was also part of a study on yellow fever vaccine responses in identical twins.

Material for sequencing was PBMCs. The receptors stem from a woman aged 18-29 years in good health. Each CDR3 is given with its conserved first and last residue. The D gene is left open where the match is weak. Only some rows state a clone size, as once, few, many or a class for expanded clones.

clone size,V gene,J gene,D gene,CDR3 length,CDR3 protein,CDR3 DNA
many,TRBV3-1,TRBJ1-1,.,16,CASSQVGTGAVTEAFF,TGTGCCAGCAGCCAAGTGGGGACGGGGGCGGTCACTGAAGCTTTCTTT
many,TRBV15,TRBJ2-1,.,14,CATSREPTSNEQFF,TGTGCCACCAGCAGAGAGCCGACTAGCAATGAGCAGTTCTTC
.,TRBV5-1,TRBJ2-5,.,14,CASSPGTLEETQYF,TGCGCCAGCAGCCCCGGGACACTCGAAGAGACCCAGTACTTC
many,TRBV5-6,TRBJ1-1,.,13,CASSLMEGTEAFF,TGTGCCAGCAGCTTGATGGAGGGAACTGAAGCTTTCTTT
many,TRBV12-3/TRBV12-4,TRBJ1-2,.,13,CASSLNANYGYTF,TGTGCCAGCAGTTTAAATGCTAACTATGGCTACACCTTC
.,TRBV3-1,TRBJ2-3,.,15,CASSQEGGRGDTQYF,TGTGCCAGCAGCCAAGAAGGCGGGCGAGGGGATACGCAGTATTTT
few,TRBV7-9,TRBJ1-1,.,14,CASSLMPTNTEAFF,TGTGCCAGCAGCTTAATGCCGACGAACACTGAAGCTTTCTTT
few,TRBV2,TRBJ1-2,TRBD1,14,CASSEGDRNYGYTF,TGTGCCAGCAGTGAAGGGGACAGAAACTATGGCTACACCTTC
many,TRBV24-1,TRBJ2-2,TRBD1,17,CATSDPRQGSNTGELFF,TGTGCCACCAGTGACCCCCGACAGGGGTCGAACACCGGGGAGCTGTTTTTT
.,TRBV6-1,TRBJ1-5,.,15,CASREAPFSNQPQHF,TGTGCCAGCAGGGAGGCACCCTTCAGCAATCAGCCCCAGCATTTT
.,TRBV12-3/TRBV12-4,TRBJ2-7,.,15,CASSLNPSPRGEQYF,TGTGCCAGCAGTTTAAACCCCAGCCCGAGGGGGGAGCAGTACTTC
many,TRBV12-3/TRBV12-4,TRBJ2-2,TRBD2,16,CASNPPGLENTGELFF,TGTGCCAGCAACCCACCGGGACTAGAAAACACCGGGGAGCTGTTTTTT
.,TRBV5-1,TRBJ1-1,.,14,CASSLDRDIVQAFF,TGCGCCAGCAGCTTGGATCGGGACATTGTGCAGGCTTTCTTT
few,TRBV4-2,TRBJ2-2,TRBD2,17,CASSQDPSGGPVGELFF,TGTGCCAGCAGCCAAGACCCCAGCGGGGGGCCAGTCGGGGAGCTGTTTTTT
few,TRBV4-1,TRBJ2-2,.,15,CASSSWGADTGELFF,TGCGCCAGCAGCTCATGGGGGGCGGACACCGGGGAGCTGTTTTTT
few,TRBV27,TRBJ1-1,.,15,CASSLSMGGNTEAFF,TGTGCCAGCAGTTTATCGATGGGGGGGAACACTGAAGCTTTCTTT
.,TRBV28,TRBJ2-6,TRBD1,18,CASSLSVTGGFGANVLTF,TGTGCCAGCAGTTTAAGTGTGACAGGGGGCTTTGGGGCCAACGTCCTGACTTTC
.,TRBV12-3/TRBV12-4,TRBJ2-7,.,13,CASSFRSRGEQYF,TGTGCCAGCAGTTTTAGGTCTAGAGGGGAGCAGTACTTC
many,TRBV4-2,TRBJ2-7,TRBD2,15,CASSQGRLAGYEQYF,TGTGCCAGCAGCCAAGGCCGACTAGCTGGCTACGAGCAGTACTTC
many,TRBV5-1,TRBJ2-5,.,14,CASSRWGNQETQYF,TGCGCCAGCAGCCGGTGGGGGAATCAAGAGACCCAGTACTTC
few,TRBV2,TRBJ2-2,TRBD1,14,CASSATGGTGELFF,TGTGCCAGCAGTGCGACAGGGGGCACCGGGGAGCTGTTTTTT
.,TRBV11-3,TRBJ2-3,TRBD2,21,CASSSWAPTLAGATSLDTQYF,TGTGCCAGCAGCTCCTGGGCGCCGACTCTAGCGGGAGCCACCTCTTTGGATACGCAGTATTTT